The 13 T cell receptor beta chains in this list originate from one sample, sequenced in a study of cytomegalovirus exposure and HLA in healthy donors. 13 Jbeta primers and 60 Vbeta primers were used for the PCR. Assay used: immunoSEQ multiplex PCR; TCRdb lists only in-frame clones, some missing. The table shows under 200,000 clones, with roughly 82% occurring only once. The specimen sequenced was PBMCs. The receptors derive from a girl under 18 in good health and CMV-seropositive.

The J gene is TRBJ2-7, the V gene TRBV4-1; TRBD2 matches 11 bases. The CDR3 covers 18 residues. The V segment lost 1 base and the J segment 5 bases; nucleotides outside the gene matches: 13. Germline-derived CDR1 and CDR2 are MGHRA and YSYEKL. The CDR3 is CASSQGARGLAGGHEQYF. The CDR3 nucleotides are TGCGCCAGCAGCCAAGGGGCCCGGGGTCTAGCGGGAGGCCACGAGCAGTACTTC.

The genes are TRBV7-9 and TRBJ1-2, with no clear D. The CDR3 runs 14 residues. CDR1 and CDR2 from the germline V gene are SEHNR and FQNEAQ (reference sequence). The V and J ends lost 5 bases and 0 bases respectively, with 10 bases between them. The DNA for the CDR3 is TGTGCCAGCAGCGTCCGTTCAGCTAACTATGGCTACACCTTC. The encoded protein is CASSVRSANYGYTF.

The V and J genes are TRBV7-9 and TRBJ1-2; the match to TRBD1 covers 7 bases. CDR1 SEHNR and CDR2 FQNEAQ come from the germline V gene (reference sequence). This CDR3 has 14 amino acids. V lost 3 bases and J lost 1; bases outside the gene matches: 2. CDR3 coding DNA: TGTGCCAGCAGCTTGGGACAGAATAACTATGGCTACACCTTC. It translates to CASSLGQNNYGYTF.

This clone has a single count. The V call is TRBV15, the J call TRBJ1-2, with D possibly matching TRBD1 (6 bases). The germline V and J ends were trimmed by 7 bases and 7 bases, with 13 bases remaining between them. The germline gives CDR1 LNHNV, CDR2 YYDKDF (reference sequence). The CDR3 runs 12 residues. CDR3 in DNA: TGTGCCACCACCACAGGGCTAAGTGGCTACACCTTC. Amino acid sequence: CATTTGLSGYTF.

V is TRBV29-1 and J is TRBJ2-7; D not resolved. Germline V gene data show CDR1 as SQVTM and CDR2 as ANQGSEA. Trimming stripped 4 bases from V and 0 bases from J, with 10 bases between. This CDR3 contains 13 residues. The CDR3 loop reads CSVVSGLSYEQYF. CDR3 sequence (DNA): TGCAGCGTTGTAAGTGGCCTCTCCTACGAGCAGTACTTC.

V is TRBV28 and J is TRBJ1-3; D perhaps matches TRBD1 (6 bases). This CDR3 comprises 15 residues. Germline CDR1 and CDR2: MDHEN and SYDVKM. V lost 8 bases and J lost 2, with 16 bases in between. In nucleotides, the CDR3 is TGTGCCAGCGATGAAGGGGGAGTCGCTGGAAACACCATATATTTT. It specifies CASDEGGVAGNTIYF.

The CDR3 DNA reads as TGTGCCAGCTCACCAACAGGGCTCGAGACCCAGTACTTC. It encodes CASSPTGLETQYF. The chain uses TRBV18 and TRBJ2-5; D might be TRBD1 (6 bases). Per germline, CDR1 KGHSH and CDR2 LQKENI. V was pared by 2 bases and J by 5 bases, with 9 bases between. The CDR3 extends over 13 amino acids.

The V call is TRBV9, the J call TRBJ2-1; 11 positions agree with TRBD2. V lost 0 bases and J lost 8; bases outside the gene matches: 7. The germline V gene has CDR1 SGDLS and CDR2 YYNGEE. The CDR3 has 16 amino acids. CDR3 loop: CASSVGVSGRGDEQFF. Written as DNA, the CDR3 is TGTGCCAGCAGCGTAGGGGTTAGCGGGAGGGGGGATGAGCAGTTCTTC.

This clone appeared a few times. V and J are TRBV18 and TRBJ1-4; TRBD1 matches 8 bases. The junction had 7 bases not matched to a gene; V was cut back by 5 bases and J by 8 bases. The germline gives CDR1 KGHSH, CDR2 LQKENI. CDR3 length: 14 residues. The CDR3 DNA reads TGTGCCAGCTCAGCGGACAGGGACGACGAAAAACTGTTTTTT. Translated: CASSADRDDEKLFF.

The J gene is TRBJ2-1, the V gene TRBV2; 10 bases match TRBD2. This CDR3 is 14 amino acids long. Germline V gene data show CDR1 as SNHLY and CDR2 as FYNNEI. Germline trimming cut 4 bases from V and 8 bases from J; bases unmatched to any gene: 5. Here the CDR3 reads CASSVSLAGDEQFF. The CDR3 DNA is TGTGCCAGCAGTGTATCTCTAGCGGGAGATGAGCAGTTCTTC. Full variable domain (outside the CDR3, taken from reference TRBV2 and TRBJ2-1): EPEVTQTPSHQVTQMGQEVILRCVPISNHLYFYWYRQILGQKVEFLVSFYNNEISEKSEIFDDQFSVERPDGSNFTLKIRSTKLEDSAMYFCASSVSLAGDEQFFGPGTRLTVL.

The CDR3 DNA reads as TGTGCCAGCAGGAGGGAAGCCGGGACAGGCAACACTGAAGCTTTCTTT. Its protein is CASRREAGTGNTEAFF. This chain uses TRBV13 with TRBJ1-1; 8 bases align to TRBD1. V lost 6 bases, J lost 2 bases, and 11 bases stayed unmatched. The germline gives CDR1 PRHDT, CDR2 FYEKMQ (reference sequence). This CDR3 comprises 16 residues.

V and J are TRBV5-1 and TRBJ1-4; D ambiguous. There are 17 residues in the CDR3. The V end was cut by 0 bases, the J end by 4 bases, with 16 bases between. CDR1 and CDR2 from the germline V gene are SGHRS and YFSETQ. CDR3 amino acids: CASSLASSGWLNEKLFF. DNA of the CDR3: TGCGCCAGCAGCTTGGCAAGCTCGGGGTGGCTTAATGAAAAACTGTTTTTT. The whole variable domain, remainder taken from reference TRBV5-1 and TRBJ1-4, is KAGVTQTPRYLIKTRGQQVTLSCSPISGHRSVSWYQQTPGQGLQFLFEYFSETQRNKGNFPGRFSGRQFSNSRSEMNVSTLELGDSALYLCASSLASSGWLNEKLFFGSGTQLSVL.

This sequence joins TRBV13 and TRBJ2-5; possible D gene TRBD2, 6 bases. The germline V and J ends were trimmed by 5 bases and 3 bases, with 16 bases remaining between them. Germline V lookup: CDR1 PRHDT, CDR2 FYEKMQ (reference sequence). The CDR3 consists of 15 residues. For the CDR3, the DNA is TGTGCCAGCAGCCAACTAACCGGGGGAAAAGAGACCCAGTACTTC. This codes for CASSQLTGGKETQYF.